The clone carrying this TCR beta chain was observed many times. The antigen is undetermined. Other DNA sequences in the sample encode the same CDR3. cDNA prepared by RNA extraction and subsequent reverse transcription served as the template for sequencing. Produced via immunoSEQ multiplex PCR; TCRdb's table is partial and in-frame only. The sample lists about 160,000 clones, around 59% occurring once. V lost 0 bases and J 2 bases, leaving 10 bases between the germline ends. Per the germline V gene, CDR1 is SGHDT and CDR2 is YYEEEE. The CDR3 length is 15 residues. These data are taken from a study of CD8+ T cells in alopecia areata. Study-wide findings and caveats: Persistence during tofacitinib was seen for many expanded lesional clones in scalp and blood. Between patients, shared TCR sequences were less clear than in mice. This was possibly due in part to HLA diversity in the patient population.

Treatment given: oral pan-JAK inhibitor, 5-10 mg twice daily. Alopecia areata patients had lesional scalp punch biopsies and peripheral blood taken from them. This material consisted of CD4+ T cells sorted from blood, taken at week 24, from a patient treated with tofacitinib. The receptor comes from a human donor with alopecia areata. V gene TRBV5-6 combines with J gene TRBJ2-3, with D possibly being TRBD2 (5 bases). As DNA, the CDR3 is TGTGCCAGCAGCTTGGGAACGGGGTTCACAGATACGCAGTATTTT. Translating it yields CASSLGTGFTDTQYF.